The subject of this entry is one T cell receptor (beta chain). Distinct nucleotide sequences in the sample also encode this CDR3. The entry originates in a study of blood T cell repertoires in COVID-19. Only in-frame clones appear in the TCRdb table, and some are missing; sequencing was by immunoSEQ multiplex PCR. The top ten hold 0.8% to 1% of the sample, which has 450,000 or so clones, about 87% seen once. The CDR3 is made up of 14 amino acids. Germline trimming cut 4 bases from V and 2 bases from J; bases unmatched to any gene: 4. Germline CDR1 is SGHTA and CDR2 is FQGNSA. The genes are TRBV7-2 and TRBJ2-7; 8 bases line up with TRBD1. The material sequenced was peripheral blood. The clonotype was recovered from a man aged 18 to 29 with COVID-19, enrolled during active disease. In DNA, the CDR3 is TGTGCCAGCAGCTCCCTGGACAGGGCCTACGAGCAGTACTTC. It yields the protein CASSSLDRAYEQYF.